This TCR beta chain originates from a study of blood T cells in healthy people across ages. Study results and caveats: It was held that the diversity estimates obtained from one million T cells were underestimates.

Comment on this clonotype: Its antigen is undetermined.

Germline values: CDR1 SNHLY, CDR2 FYNNEI. With 6 bases clipped from V and 2 bases from J, the junction kept 8 bases outside the gene matches. The CDR3 loop spans 15 amino acids. A second 7 to 11 cycle PCR used barcoded and J-beta primers. TCRdb reprocessed the 5' RACE reads via MiXCR and lists one record per CDR3 protein. Of around 900,000 distinct CDR3 sequences in the sample, roughly 51% were seen once. The rearrangement links TRBV2 to TRBJ2-3; 7 bases are a match to TRBD2. This TCR was sampled from a woman in her sixties in good health. Sequences were obtained from blood. CDR3 DNA sequence: TGTGCCAGCAGAGGGGAGGGGCTTAACACAGATACGCAGTATTTT. Protein product: CASRGEGLNTDTQYF. The full variable domain, in which reference TRBV2 and TRBJ2-3 provide the parts outside the CDR3, is EPEVTQTPSHQVTQMGQEVILRCVPISNHLYFYWYRQILGQKVEFLVSFYNNEISEKSEIFDDQFSVERPDGSNFTLKIRSTKLEDSAMYFCASRGEGLNTDTQYFGPGTRLTVL.